This TCR beta chain was sequenced during a study of cytomegalovirus exposure and HLA in healthy donors. Findings and caveats of the study: Excluded: some indistinguishable V segments such as TRBV6-2 and TRBV6-3. The majority of TCR sequences were rare, yet some public TCRs appeared in many donors. Productive rates of about 87% or about 30% were seen for most TCR beta V segments in an earlier analysis.

Losses at the gene ends were 1 base for V and 6 bases for J; bases not matched to a gene: 4. There are 15 residues in the CDR3. The germline CDR1 and CDR2 sequences are SGHRS and YFSETQ. Points on this clone: The antigen remains unidentified.

The donors comprised healthy bone marrow donors. The PCR contained 60 Vbeta and 13 Jbeta primers. Libraries were prepared by immunoSEQ multiplex PCR; TCRdb keeps only in-frame clonotypes and omits some of them. This sample has about 150,000 clones, with 60% to 80% found just once. This rearrangement joins TRBV5-1 to TRBJ2-2, with 9 bases aligning to TRBD2. What was sequenced was PBMCs. The receptor was derived from a man aged 25-40 years in good health and CMV-seronegative. The DNA of the CDR3 is TGCGCCAGCAGCTTGCCAGTAGCGGGAGCCGGGGAGCTGTTTTTT. Encoded protein: CASSLPVAGAGELFF.